Below are 31 T cell receptor beta chains sequenced from a single sample in a study of cytomegalovirus exposure and HLA in healthy donors. PCR amplification relied on 60 Vbeta primers (plus 13 Jbeta primers). The assay was immunoSEQ multiplex PCR, and TCRdb's table has in-frame clones only and misses some. Of around 85,000 clones in the sample, 75% to 90% were seen once. The sample was PBMCs. These receptors were obtained from a man aged 45-65 years in good health and CMV-seropositive.

This chain links TRBV30 with TRBJ2-7; TRBD1 agrees at 7 bases. The V and J ends lost 3 bases and 5 bases, in that order; junction bases with no gene match: 13. Germline V lookup: CDR1 GTSNPN, CDR2 SVGIG (reference sequence). CDR3 length equals 15 residues. Here the CDR3 DNA reads TGTGCCTGGAGCAGAACCGGGACAGTACGAAACGAGCAGTACTTC. As protein: CAWSRTGTVRNEQYF.

The CDR3 here is CASSLQWTGGTF. Here the CDR3 DNA reads TGTGCCAGCAGCCTCCAGTGGACAGGGGGGACCTTC. This sequence joins TRBV5-6 and TRBJ1-2; 10 bases match TRBD1. V shed 4 bases and J 14 bases; nucleotides not matched to a gene: 8. The length of the CDR3 is 12 residues. Looked up from germline, CDR1 is SGHDT and CDR2 is YYEEEE.

The chain combines TRBV30 with TRBJ1-1, with TRBD1 as a possible D gene (5 bases). Germline lookup yields CDR1 GTSNPN and CDR2 SVGIG (reference sequence). The V end lost 3 bases, the J end lost 4 bases, and 18 bases lay between the germline ends. The length of the CDR3 is 15 residues. Here the CDR3 reads CAWRLGMGLGTEAFF. Written as DNA, the CDR3 is TGTGCCTGGAGGCTCGGAATGGGGCTCGGCACTGAAGCTTTCTTT.

The gene calls are TRBV6-5 and TRBJ2-5; no definite D call. Matching the DNA end better, TRBJ2-7 makes the J call doubtful. The CDR3 spans 14 residues. Per the germline V gene, CDR1 is MNHEY and CDR2 is SVGAGI. The CDR3 protein is CASSYSRFSYEQYF. CDR3 DNA: TGTGCCAGCAGTTACTCGAGATTCTCATACGAGCAGTACTTC.

The rearrangement uses TRBV5-4 and TRBJ1-2, with TRBD1 matching 12 bases. V gave up 4 bases and J gave up 8 bases; unmatched junction bases: 9. This CDR3 region has 15 residues. Germline V gene lookup returns CDR1 SGHNT and CDR2 YYREEE (reference sequence). CDR3 in amino acids: CASSLSGTGGLGYTF. The CDR3, as DNA: TGTGCCAGCAGCCTCTCCGGGACAGGGGGCTTAGGCTACACCTTC.

The chain has TRBV5-1 and TRBJ2-1; maybe TRBD2 (6 bases). Germline loops: CDR1 SGHRS, CDR2 YFSETQ. This CDR3 region has 15 residues. V dropped 4 bases and J dropped 8 bases, with 19 bases sitting between them. The CDR3: CASSAGLSGRDEQFF. CDR3 in DNA: TGCGCCAGCAGCGCGGGACTCTCCGGGAGAGATGAGCAGTTCTTC.

This clone appeared a few times. The rearrangement uses TRBV10-2 and TRBJ2-7; possible D gene TRBD2, 6 bases. This CDR3 is 15 amino acids long. Germline V lookup: CDR1 WSHSY, CDR2 SAAADI. Trimming left V 3 bases short and J 2 bases short, with 14 bases between. The CDR3 is CASSEDLALPYEQYF. For the CDR3, the DNA is TGCGCCAGCAGTGAAGATCTAGCGCTCCCCTACGAGCAGTACTTC.

V and J are TRBV27 and TRBJ2-2; D gene uncertain. CDR3 length: 14 amino acids. The germline V gene encodes CDR1 MNHEY and CDR2 SMNVEV (reference sequence). V lost 6 bases and J lost 2, with 10 bases in between. The CDR3 nucleotides are TGTGCCAGCAGCTGGGCAGCAAACACCGGGGAGCTGTTTTTT. Amino acid sequence: CASSWAANTGELFF.

The chain recombines TRBV4-1 with TRBJ1-1; 8 bases are shared with TRBD1. The length of the CDR3 is 14 residues. From germline, CDR1 is MGHRA and CDR2 YSYEKL. Unmatched junction bases numbered 10, after V lost 6 bases and J lost 7 bases. The CDR3 coding sequence is TGCGCCAGCAGACACCCTCCGGGACAGGTTGAAGCTTTCTTT. Translation gives CASRHPPGQVEAFF.

This chain links TRBV11-1 with TRBJ2-5; the D gene is possibly TRBD2 (6 bases). The V end was cut by 5 bases, the J end by 1 base, with 11 bases between. The V gene's germline CDR1 is SGHAT and CDR2 FQDESV (reference sequence). This CDR3 spans 14 amino acids. CDR3 region: CASSRDWVQETQYF. CDR3 sequence (DNA): TGTGCCAGCAGCCGGGACTGGGTCCAAGAGACCCAGTACTTC.

This chain connects TRBV7-6 to TRBJ2-7, with TRBD2 as a possible D gene (6 bases). The CDR3 has 13 residues. Between the trimmed V and J ends, which lost 5 bases and 3 bases, there was a span of 11 bases. Germline CDR1 reads SGHVS; CDR2 reads FNYEAQ. The CDR3 protein is CASSGGNDYEQYF. Here the CDR3 DNA reads TGTGCCAGCAGCGGCGGGAACGACTACGAGCAGTACTTC.

The CDR3 spells CASSPGGSTDTQYF. As DNA, the CDR3 is TGTGCCAGCAGCCCCGGCGGGAGCACAGATACGCAGTATTTT. This chain links TRBV5-4 with TRBJ2-3; a possible D gene is TRBD2 (5 bases). V was pared by 4 bases and J by 0 bases, with 9 bases between. Germline V lookup: CDR1 SGHNT, CDR2 YYREEE (reference sequence). The CDR3 runs to 14 residues.

The J gene is TRBJ1-3, the V gene TRBV7-2; D is uncertain. Germline lookup yields CDR1 SGHTA and CDR2 FQGNSA. The CDR3 has 13 amino acids. Trimming stripped 5 bases from V and 4 bases from J, with 9 bases between. This CDR3 reads CASSPQLGNTIYF. The DNA for the CDR3 is TGTGCCAGCAGCCCCCAGTTGGGAAACACCATATATTTT.

The CDR3 is CATSRDRAGGNEQFF. The CDR3 region has the DNA TGTGCCACCAGCAGAGATAGAGCAGGTGGGAATGAGCAGTTCTTC. The chain has TRBV15 and TRBJ2-1; D unclear. V was cut by 0 bases and J by 7 bases, with 13 bases left in between. The CDR3 consists of 15 residues. The V gene's germline CDR1 is LNHNV and CDR2 YYDKDF (reference sequence). Looking up the rest from reference TRBV15 and TRBJ2-1 gives the full variable domain: DAMVIQNPRYQVTQFGKPVTLSCSQTLNHNVMYWYQQKSSQAPKLLFHYYDKDFNNEADTPDNFQSRRPNTSFCFLDIRSPGLGDTAMYLCATSRDRAGGNEQFFGPGTRLTVL.

This clone was recorded only once. V gene TRBV11-3 combines with J gene TRBJ2-3; 11 positions match TRBD2. The CDR3 is 14 residues long. In germline, CDR1 is SGHNT, CDR2 YENEEA. V lost 6 bases, J lost 2 bases, and 1 base stayed unmatched. CDR3 nucleotide sequence: TGTGCCAGCAGTAGCGGGAGGGCCACAGATACGCAGTATTTT. Amino acid sequence: CASSSGRATDTQYF.

This clone was seen just once. V gene TRBV10-3 combines with J gene TRBJ1-1; maybe TRBD1 (6 bases). The CDR3 runs to 15 residues. Trimming took off 3 bases at V and 3 bases at J, with 14 bases between the two ends. CDR1 and CDR2 (germline): ENHRY, SYGVKD. CDR3 protein: CAISDQGRQDTEAFF. CDR3 nucleotides: TGTGCCATCAGTGACCAGGGGCGCCAGGACACTGAAGCTTTCTTT.

The genes are TRBV30 and TRBJ2-1; 13 bases align to TRBD2. The CDR3 loop spans 18 amino acids. V lost 0 bases, J lost 10 bases, and 15 bases stayed unmatched. CDR1 GTSNPN and CDR2 SVGIG come from the germline V gene (reference sequence). In nucleotides, the CDR3 is TGTGCCTGGAGTGTAGGCACTAGCGGGAGGGCCAACTTAGAAGAGCAGTTCTTC. Translation: CAWSVGTSGRANLEEQFF.

The chain joins TRBV18 to TRBJ2-5; 11 positions agree with TRBD1. From germline, CDR1 is KGHSH and CDR2 LQKENI. There are 14 residues in the CDR3. J was trimmed by 4 bases and V by 5 bases; bases with no gene match: 3. The CDR3 DNA sequence: TGTGCCAGCTCAGAGGGACAGGGGGTAGAGACCCAGTACTTC. Amino acids: CASSEGQGVETQYF.

The table lists this clone with a few counts. The gene calls are TRBV30 and TRBJ1-4; possibly TRBD1 for D (5 bases). In germline, CDR1 is GTSNPN, CDR2 SVGIG (reference sequence). The CDR3 is 12 amino acids. The ends were cut back, 0 bases at V and 8 bases at J, with 7 bases in the middle. The CDR3, as DNA: TGTGCCTGGAGTGTTCCAGGGGAAAAACTGTTTTTT. Translating it yields CAWSVPGEKLFF.

This chain joins TRBV9 and TRBJ2-7, with D maybe TRBD1 (7 bases). V gave up 4 bases and J gave up 2 bases, with 13 bases separating them. The CDR3 runs to 14 residues. Germline V CDR1 and CDR2: SGDLS, YYNGEE. The CDR3 is CASSPQGGPYEQYF. In nucleotides, the CDR3 is TGTGCCAGCAGCCCCCAGGGGGGTCCCTACGAGCAGTACTTC.

This rearrangement joins TRBV19 to TRBJ1-1, with 7 nucleotides matching TRBD1. Germline CDR1 LNHDA, CDR2 SQIVND (reference sequence). The J segment lost 5 bases and the V segment lost 5 bases, leaving 8 bases of the junction unmatched. The CDR3 is 14 residues long. The CDR3 DNA is TGTGCCAGTAGTTGGGGACAGTCAATAACTGAAGCTTTCTTT. Amino acids: CASSWGQSITEAFF.

This clone was detected ten times or more. This sequence is one base from a far larger clone and is likely a read error. The J gene is TRBJ2-1, the V gene TRBV7-9, with 11 bases fitting TRBD2. The CDR3 runs 16 residues. CDR1 SEHNR and CDR2 FQNEAQ come from the germline V gene (reference sequence). CDR3 loop: CSSSSGRGLAVNEQFF. CDR3 DNA sequence: TGTTCCAGCAGCTCGGGGCGGGGACTAGCGGTCAATGAGCAGTTCTTC.

This chain joins TRBV7-3 and TRBJ1-1; TRBD1 is a possible D gene (5 bases). Germline values: CDR1 SGHTA, CDR2 FQGTGA. With 5 bases removed from V and 2 bases from J, the gap between germline ends came to 15 bases. This CDR3 contains 15 residues. The CDR3 DNA is TGTGCCAGCAGCCCCGCGGGGACTCTAAACACTGAAGCTTTCTTT. Protein product: CASSPAGTLNTEAFF.

V gene TRBV5-4 combines with J gene TRBJ1-1; D is undetermined. V lost 0 bases to trimming and J lost 1 base, with 7 bases between them. This CDR3 contains 14 residues. Germline V gene lookup returns CDR1 SGHNT and CDR2 YYREEE (reference sequence). As DNA, the CDR3 is TGTGCCAGCAGCTTGGAACTCAAGAACACTGAAGCTTTCTTT. Its translation is CASSLELKNTEAFF.

The chain employs TRBV11-2 and TRBJ2-1, with a tentative D call TRBD2 (7 bases). Deletions cut 5 bases from V and 2 bases from J, with 25 bases between. CDR3 length equals 19 residues. The germline gives CDR1 SGHAT, CDR2 FQNNGV. The CDR3 bases are TGTGCCAGCAGCCCCAGGGGACTTATAGCGGGCCGAGCCTACAATGAGCAGTTCTTC. It encodes CASSPRGLIAGRAYNEQFF.

V is TRBV19 and J is TRBJ2-1; D is undetermined. V lost 5 bases and J 0 bases, leaving 11 bases between the germline ends. This CDR3 has 15 amino acids. The V gene's germline CDR1 is LNHDA and CDR2 SQIVND (reference sequence). In DNA, the CDR3 is TGTGCCAGTAGTGTGACTGTCCGCTCCTACAATGAGCAGTTCTTC. It codes for CASSVTVRSYNEQFF.

The chain employs TRBV1 and TRBJ1-3; the table's TRBD1 call for D was not verified on the DNA. TRBV1 is shown as a pseudogene. This CDR3 region has 13 residues. The CDR3 sequence is CTSSSGQGDPCYF. The CDR3 DNA reads TGCACCAGCAGCTCCGGACAGGGCGATCCATGTTATTTT.

The gene calls are TRBV7-9 and TRBJ2-7; 7 nucleotides align to TRBD2. V gave up 5 bases and J gave up 2 bases; unmatched junction bases: 6. The germline gives CDR1 SEHNR, CDR2 FQNEAQ (reference sequence). This CDR3 comprises 14 residues. The CDR3 nucleotides are TGTGCCAGCAGCCCACCGGGGGGACCCTACGAGCAGTACTTC. Its protein is CASSPPGGPYEQYF.

This clone appeared a single time. V is TRBV15 and J is TRBJ2-3; possible D gene TRBD1, 5 bases. Germline values: CDR1 LNHNV, CDR2 YYDKDF (reference sequence). Trimming took off 5 bases at V and 8 bases at J, with 20 bases between the two ends. The CDR3 length is 15 residues. CDR3 in DNA: TGTGCCACCAGCGGTCAGGGCCAGGGAAGGGGTACGCAGTATTTT. The encoded protein is CATSGQGQGRGTQYF.

Remarks on this clone: The junction departs from the called germline gene at one end, perhaps through a read error. This chain connects TRBV6-1 to TRBJ2-3; 7 nucleotides match TRBD2. Germline loops: CDR1 MNHNS, CDR2 SASEGT. This CDR3 contains 16 residues. The CDR3 reads CASGEASGPPRVTQYF. Written as DNA, the CDR3 is TGTGCCAGCGGTGAAGCTAGCGGCCCACCGAGGGTTACGCAGTATTTT.

On this clone: A much larger clone sits a single nucleotide away, making a read error possible. The genes are TRBV6-4 and TRBJ2-2, with D tentatively TRBD2 (6 bases). The CDR3 spans 15 residues. Germline V lookup: CDR1 MRHNA, CDR2 SNTAGT. The CDR3 here is CVSKSLGTDTGELFF. The CDR3 DNA reads as TGTGTCAGCAAGTCCCTCGGGACTGACACCGGGGAGCTGTTTTTT.